What follows are 3 T cell receptor beta chains derived from one specimen sequenced in a study of Tregs in tolerant kidney transplant recipients. Produced via immunoSEQ multiplex PCR; TCRdb's table is partial and in-frame only. The profile covers 200,000 to 300,000 clones, with around 82% appearing a single time and about 0.58% taken by the ten largest. Sequenced material: CD4+ T cells from blood. These receptors originate from a human donor in good health.

Details on this clone: Other DNA sequences from this sample encode an identical CDR3 as well. This rearrangement joins TRBV7-2 to TRBJ1-4; the D is unclear. This CDR3 contains 14 residues. V was clipped by 1 base and J by 7 bases, with 10 bases between them. The V gene's germline CDR1 is SGHTA and CDR2 FQGNSA. The CDR3 protein is CASSLGLRGEKLFF. CDR3 nucleotide sequence: TGTGCCAGCAGCTTAGGACTGCGAGGTGAAAAACTGTTTTTT.

This rearrangement joins TRBV6-5 to TRBJ1-1; no definite D call. The V end lost 4 bases, the J end lost 1 base, and 13 bases lay between the germline ends. The CDR3 is 15 residues long. The germline gives CDR1 MNHEY, CDR2 SVGAGI. CDR3 residues: CASSFRGVGNTEAFF. For the CDR3, the DNA is TGTGCCAGCAGTTTTCGTGGCGTGGGGAACACTGAAGCTTTCTTT.

V gene TRBV11-2 combines with J gene TRBJ1-2, with D unresolved. Germline CDR1 and CDR2: SGHAT and FQNNGV. Trimming pared 5 bases from V and 3 bases from J, leaving 16 bases between. The CDR3 consists of 15 residues. The CDR3 protein is CASSPAGFRYYGYTF. The CDR3 coding sequence is TGTGCCAGCAGCCCCGCGGGGTTTCGGTACTATGGCTACACCTTC.